The clone carrying this TCR beta chain was seen at least ten times. The data were obtained in a study of T-cell reconstitution after alpha-beta-depleted transplantation in children. Unique molecular identifiers were incorporated when the TCRbeta library was constructed. TCRdb reanalysed the PCR reads using MiXCR and keeps one entry per CDR3 protein. This sample yields 400,000 to 550,000 distinct CDR3 sequences, of which roughly a tenth are seen a single time; roughly 2.1% belongs to the top ten. CDR1 and CDR2 from the germline V gene are DFQATT and SNEGSKA (reference sequence). The length of the CDR3 is 15 residues. V dropped 1 base and J dropped 3 bases, with 16 bases sitting between them.

The sequence was collected from a child aged 2-9 years with inherited bone marrow failure, due to receive a stem cell transplant. The chain links TRBV20-1 to TRBJ2-7, with D possibly matching TRBD1 (6 bases). The sequencing used PBMCs, collected before TCRalphabeta/CD19-depleted stem cell transplant. CDR3 sequence (DNA): TGCAGTGCTAGAGCTCTCGACAGGAGAAGCTACGAGCAGTACTTC. Its protein product is CSARALDRRSYEQYF.